Listed here are 21 T cell receptor beta chains from one sample, sequenced in a study of identical twins. TCRdb re-called the 5' RACE reads with MiXCR, one entry per CDR3 protein. This sample carries some 900,000 distinct CDR3 sequences, around 12% of them seen once, and the ten largest clones take 1.5% to 2%. This same sample was also part of a study on yellow fever vaccine responses in identical twins.

Material for sequencing was PBMCs. The receptors shown here come from a woman under 30 in good health.

In its sample, this clonotype was seen many times. Its ends do not fully match the called genes, so a read error is possible. The chain is built from TRBV5-1 and TRBJ1-1; D ambiguous. Germline V lookup: CDR1 SGHRS, CDR2 YFSETQ. This CDR3 is 12 amino acids long. The CDR3 DNA is TGTGCCAGCAGTCCCGAGAACACTGAAGCTTTCTTT. Its protein product is CASSPENTEAFF.

This chain uses TRBV20-1 with TRBJ1-2; possible D gene TRBD1, 6 bases. V lost 5 bases to trimming and J lost 5 bases, with 15 bases between them. The germline gives CDR1 DFQATT, CDR2 SNEGSKA (reference sequence). The CDR3 runs 13 residues. In nucleotides, the CDR3 is TGCAGTGCTCCGGACAGATTGGATTATGGCTACACCTTC. Translating it yields CSAPDRLDYGYTF.

V usage is TRBV28 and J usage is TRBJ2-3; the D is unclear. CDR1 is MDHEN, CDR2 SYDVKM, per germline. The CDR3 is 14 amino acids. Trimming took 6 bases from V and 0 from J, leaving 10 bases between them. CDR3 nucleotide sequence: TGTGCCAGCAGCCATACGTCTAGCACAGATACGCAGTATTTT. As protein: CASSHTSSTDTQYF. Drawing the rest from reference TRBV28 and TRBJ2-3, the complete variable domain is DVKVTQSSRYLVKRTGEKVFLECVQDMDHENMFWYRQDPGLGLRLIYFSYDVKMKEKGDIPEGYSVSREKKERFSLILESASTNQTSMYLCASSHTSSTDTQYFGPGTRLTVL.

J is TRBJ2-3 and V is TRBV28; 7 bases fit TRBD2. Germline V gene data show CDR1 as MDHEN and CDR2 as SYDVKM. This CDR3 contains 16 residues. V lost 0 bases and J lost 0; bases outside the gene matches: 3. CDR3 nucleotide sequence: TGTGCCAGCAGTTTATGGCGGGAGCTTAGCACAGATACGCAGTATTTT. Encoded protein: CASSLWRELSTDTQYF.

V and J are TRBV7-6 and TRBJ2-1; 12 nucleotides align to TRBD2. The CDR3 totals 17 residues. V lost 5 bases to trimming and J lost 4 bases; unmatched junction nucleotides: 9. The germline gives CDR1 SGHVS, CDR2 FNYEAQ. The CDR3 is CASSRTSGALEYNEQFF. CDR3 coding DNA: TGTGCCAGCAGCCGGACTAGCGGGGCGCTCGAATACAATGAGCAGTTCTTC.

V usage is TRBV11-2 and J usage is TRBJ2-6; D tentatively reads TRBD1 or TRBD2 (5 bases each). The CDR3 is made up of 18 amino acids. With 1 base removed from V and 0 bases from J, the gap between germline ends came to 13 bases. Germline V gives CDR1 SGHAT, CDR2 FQNNGV. The CDR3 nucleotides are TGTGCCAGCAGCTTAGTCTGGGACGGATACTCTGGGGCCAACGTCCTGACTTTC. Amino acid sequence: CASSLVWDGYSGANVLTF.

On this clonotype itself: Since the CDR3 does not end with the conserved phenylalanine or tryptophan, this likely comes from a read error. It is unclear where the CDR3 begins or ends on the DNA, so no DNA is shown, and the CDR3 is as TCRdb lists it. V gene TRBV20-1 combines with J gene TRBJ2-3; the table names TRBD1, a call not compared with the DNA. The CDR3 is 12 amino acids in total, end residues counted. Germline V CDR1 and CDR2: DFQATT, SNEGSKA (reference sequence). CDR3 residues: CSARGSTGGAGV.

In its sample, this clonotype was seen a few times. The chain combines TRBV10-3 with TRBJ1-4; D might be TRBD1 (5 bases). V lost 5 bases, J lost 5 bases, and 9 bases lay in between. The CDR3 totals 13 residues. CDR1 ENHRY and CDR2 SYGVKD come from the germline V gene. The chain's CDR3 is CAISPGLNEKLFF. CDR3 coding DNA: TGTGCCATCAGTCCGGGACTGAATGAAAAACTGTTTTTT.

This clonotype was seen ten or more times. The V gene is TRBV20-1, the J gene TRBJ1-4; D is undetermined. Looked up from germline, CDR1 is DFQATT and CDR2 is SNEGSKA (reference sequence). The CDR3 has 13 amino acids. Trimming shortened V by 6 bases and J by 3 bases, and 11 bases separated the two germline ends. CDR3 sequence: CSANSVANEKLFF. As DNA, the CDR3 is TGCAGTGCGAATTCCGTGGCTAATGAAAAACTGTTTTTT.

This chain uses TRBV28 with TRBJ2-6; 7 bases are a match to TRBD1. The CDR3 has 17 residues. After removal of 7 bases from V and 0 bases from J, the junction contained 9 bases not matched to a gene. Germline CDR1 MDHEN, CDR2 SYDVKM. The CDR3 nucleotides are TGTGCCAGCACCACGACAGGGTACTACTCTGGGGCCAACGTCCTGACTTTC. Its translation: CASTTTGYYSGANVLTF.

This clonotype appeared a few times. The rearrangement joins TRBV10-3 to TRBJ1-1, with D possibly TRBD1 on 6 matching bases. Germline V gene sequence: CDR1 ENHRY, CDR2 SYGVKD. V gave up 7 bases and J gave up 6 bases, with 18 bases separating them. This CDR3 has 14 residues. CDR3: CAINPGDGFAEAFF. Here the CDR3 DNA reads TGTGCCATCAACCCAGGGGACGGGTTTGCTGAAGCTTTCTTT.

This chain links TRBV2 with TRBJ2-7; 9 bases fit TRBD1. Looked up from germline, CDR1 is SNHLY and CDR2 is FYNNEI. This CDR3 has 14 amino acids. J lost 4 bases, V lost 9 bases, and 10 bases had no gene match. The CDR3 coding sequence is TGTGCCAGTTTCGGGGACAGGGTTAAGTACGAGCAGTACTTC. Protein sequence: CASFGDRVKYEQYF.

The genes are TRBV2 and TRBJ2-7, with 8 bases that match TRBD2. Germline values: CDR1 SNHLY, CDR2 FYNNEI. This CDR3 region has 14 residues. Trimming at V came to 7 bases and at J to 2 bases, leaving 7 bases not matched to a gene. The CDR3 sequence is CASNTGLVPYEQYF. For the CDR3, the DNA is TGTGCCAGCAATACGGGACTAGTACCCTACGAGCAGTACTTC.

In its sample, this clonotype was seen many times. V usage is TRBV6-5 and J usage is TRBJ2-7, with 11 nucleotides matching TRBD2. The J segment lost 6 bases and the V segment lost 2 bases, leaving 6 bases of the junction unmatched. The CDR3 spans 15 residues. CDR1 MNHEY and CDR2 SVGAGI come from the germline V gene. CDR3 residues: CASSYDGSGRGEQYF. The CDR3 DNA reads TGTGCCAGCAGTTACGATGGTAGCGGGAGGGGCGAGCAGTACTTC.

This clonotype has just a few counts. The rearrangement links TRBV20-1 to TRBJ2-3; D is perhaps TRBD1 (6 bases). In germline, CDR1 is DFQATT, CDR2 SNEGSKA (reference sequence). The CDR3 consists of 13 residues. V was clipped by 3 bases and J by 4 bases, with 11 bases between them. The CDR3 nucleotides read TGCAGTGCTAGGTGGGGGCTATCAGATACGCAGTATTTT. This translates into CSARWGLSDTQYF.

This clonotype has only a few counts. This chain connects TRBV9 to TRBJ2-4; the D is unclear. V was cut by 0 bases and J by 1 base, with 14 bases left in between. The germline V gene has CDR1 SGDLS and CDR2 YYNGEE. There are 17 residues in the CDR3. CDR3 protein: CASSVDPAMGAKNIQYF. CDR3 DNA sequence: TGTGCCAGCAGCGTAGACCCCGCGATGGGGGCCAAAAACATTCAGTACTTC. The entire variable domain, with the rest obtained from reference TRBV9 and TRBJ2-4, is as follows: DSGVTQTPKHLITATGQRVTLRCSPRSGDLSVYWYQQSLDQGLQFLIQYYNGEERAKGNILERFSAQQFPDLHSELNLSSLELGDSALYFCASSVDPAMGAKNIQYFGAGTRLSVL.

This clonotype was seen many times. The rearrangement uses TRBV5-6 and TRBJ2-7, with 9 nucleotides matching TRBD2. CDR3 size: 16 residues. V lost 2 bases, J lost 2 bases, and 8 bases stayed unmatched. CDR1 and CDR2 (germline): SGHDT, YYEEEE. The CDR3 DNA is TGTGCCAGCAGCTTACTTCGGACTAGCGCTCCCTACGAGCAGTACTTC. Amino acid sequence: CASSLLRTSAPYEQYF.

The chain joins TRBV12-3 or TRBV12-4 to TRBJ2-1, with 9 bases identical to TRBD2. The CDR3 is made up of 18 amino acids. With V trimmed by 11 bases and J by 2 bases, 19 bases remained unmatched. The CDR3 region is CAFSNGGRASGPYNEQFF. CDR3 DNA sequence: TGTGCCTTCAGCAATGGCGGGAGGGCCTCGGGCCCCTACAATGAGCAGTTCTTC.

This sequence joins TRBV20-1 and TRBJ1-4; TRBD1 matches 12 bases. The germline gives CDR1 DFQATT, CDR2 SNEGSKA (reference sequence). Unmatched junction bases numbered 7, after V lost 3 bases and J lost 8 bases. CDR3 length: 15 residues. CDR3 sequence reads: CSARRPGTGGEKLFF. The CDR3 DNA reads as TGCAGTGCTAGGCGCCCTGGGACAGGGGGCGAAAAACTGTTTTTT.

In its sample, this clonotype was seen a few times. The CDR3 coding sequence is TGTGCCAGCAGCCCAAGCCCGTCGAGTGGCTACACCTTC. Protein sequence: CASSPSPSSGYTF. The V gene is TRBV7-3, the J gene TRBJ1-2; D gene uncertain. This CDR3 is 13 amino acids long. Germline CDR1 is SGHTA and CDR2 is FQGTGA. V lost 5 bases and J 7 bases, leaving 14 bases between the germline ends.

The V gene is TRBV28, the J gene TRBJ2-3; D gene ambiguous. Germline CDR1 is MDHEN and CDR2 is SYDVKM. This CDR3 comprises 15 residues. V was pared by 5 bases and J by 2 bases, with 14 bases between. CDR3: CASSPLGDPTDTQYF. In DNA form, the CDR3 reads TGTGCCAGCAGTCCCTTAGGAGACCCCACAGATACGCAGTATTTT.